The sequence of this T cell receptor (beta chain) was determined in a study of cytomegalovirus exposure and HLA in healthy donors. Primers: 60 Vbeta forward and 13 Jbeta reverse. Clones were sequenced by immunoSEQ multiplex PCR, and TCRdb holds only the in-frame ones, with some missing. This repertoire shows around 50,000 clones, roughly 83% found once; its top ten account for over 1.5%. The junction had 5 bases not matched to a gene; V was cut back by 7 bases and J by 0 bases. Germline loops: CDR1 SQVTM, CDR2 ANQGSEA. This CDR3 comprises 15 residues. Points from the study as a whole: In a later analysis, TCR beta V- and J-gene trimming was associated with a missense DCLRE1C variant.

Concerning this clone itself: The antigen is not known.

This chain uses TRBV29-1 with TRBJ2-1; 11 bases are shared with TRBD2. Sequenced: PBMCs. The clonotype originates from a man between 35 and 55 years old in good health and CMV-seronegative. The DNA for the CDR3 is TGCAGCGGAATAGCGGGGGGGAGCTCCTACAATGAGCAGTTCTTC. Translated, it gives CSGIAGGSSYNEQFF.